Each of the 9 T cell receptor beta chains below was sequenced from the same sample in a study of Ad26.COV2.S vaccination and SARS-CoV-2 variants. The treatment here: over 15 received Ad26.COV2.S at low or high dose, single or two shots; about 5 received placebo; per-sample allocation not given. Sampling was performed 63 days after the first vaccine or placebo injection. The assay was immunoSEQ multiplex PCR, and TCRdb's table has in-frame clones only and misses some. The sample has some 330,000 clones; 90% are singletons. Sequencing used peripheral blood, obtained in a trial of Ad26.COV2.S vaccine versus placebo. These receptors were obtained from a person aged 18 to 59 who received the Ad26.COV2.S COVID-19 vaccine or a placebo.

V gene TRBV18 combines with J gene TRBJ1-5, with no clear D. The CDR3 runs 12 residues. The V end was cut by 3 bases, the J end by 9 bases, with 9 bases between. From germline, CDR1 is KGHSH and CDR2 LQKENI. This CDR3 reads CASSPRSGPQHF. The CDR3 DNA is TGTGCCAGCTCACCCCGGTCGGGGCCCCAGCATTTT. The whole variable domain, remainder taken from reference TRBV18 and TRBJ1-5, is NAGVMQNPRHLVRRRGQEARLRCSPMKGHSHVYWYRQLPEEGLKFMVYLQKENIIDESGMPKERFSAEFPKEGPSILRIQQVVRGDSAAYFCASSPRSGPQHFGDGTRLSIL.

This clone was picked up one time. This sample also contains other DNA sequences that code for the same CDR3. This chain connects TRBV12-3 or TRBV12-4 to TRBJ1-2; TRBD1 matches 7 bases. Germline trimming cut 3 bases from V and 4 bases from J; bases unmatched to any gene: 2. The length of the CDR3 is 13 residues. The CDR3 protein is CASSFGDSYGYTF. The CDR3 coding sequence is TGTGCCAGCAGTTTCGGGGACAGCTATGGCTACACCTTC.

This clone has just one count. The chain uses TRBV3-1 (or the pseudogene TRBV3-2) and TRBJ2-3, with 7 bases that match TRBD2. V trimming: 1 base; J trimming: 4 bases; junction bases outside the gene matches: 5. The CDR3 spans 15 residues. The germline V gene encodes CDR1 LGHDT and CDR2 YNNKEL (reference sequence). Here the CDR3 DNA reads TGTGCCAGCAGCCAAGGCCGACTAGCAGCAGATACGCAGTATTTT. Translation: CASSQGRLAADTQYF.

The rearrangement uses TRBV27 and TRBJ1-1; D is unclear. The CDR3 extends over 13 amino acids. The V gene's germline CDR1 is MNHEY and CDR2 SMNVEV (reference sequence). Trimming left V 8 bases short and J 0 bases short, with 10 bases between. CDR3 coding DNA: TGTGCCAGCGCCAGAGGGTTGAACACTGAAGCTTTCTTT. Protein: CASARGLNTEAFF.

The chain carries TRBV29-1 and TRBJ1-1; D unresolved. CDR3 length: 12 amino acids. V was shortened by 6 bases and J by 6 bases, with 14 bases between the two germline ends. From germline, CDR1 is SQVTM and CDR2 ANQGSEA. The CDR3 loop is CSVSVNSPEAFF. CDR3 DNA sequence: TGCAGCGTATCCGTCAATTCTCCTGAAGCTTTCTTT.

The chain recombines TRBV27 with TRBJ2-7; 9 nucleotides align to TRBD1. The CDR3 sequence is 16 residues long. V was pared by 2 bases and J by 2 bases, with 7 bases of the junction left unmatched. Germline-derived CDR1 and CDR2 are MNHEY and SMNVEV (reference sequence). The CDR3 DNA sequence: TGTGCCAGCAGTTTAACGGCGGGACAGGGAACCTACGAGCAGTACTTC. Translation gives CASSLTAGQGTYEQYF.

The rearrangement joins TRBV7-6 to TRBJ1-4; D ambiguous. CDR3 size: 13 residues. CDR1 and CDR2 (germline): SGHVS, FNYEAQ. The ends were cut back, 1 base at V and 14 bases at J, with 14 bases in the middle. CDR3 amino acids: CASSLEEGQGLFF. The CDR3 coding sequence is TGTGCCAGCAGCTTAGAGGAAGGCCAAGGGCTGTTTTTT.

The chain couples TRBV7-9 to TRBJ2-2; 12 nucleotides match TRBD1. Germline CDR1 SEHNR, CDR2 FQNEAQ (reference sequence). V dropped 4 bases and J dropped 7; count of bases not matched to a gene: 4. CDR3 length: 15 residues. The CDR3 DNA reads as TGTGCCAGCAGCTCGGGACAGGGGGCCGTCGGGGAGCTGTTTTTT. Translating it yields CASSSGQGAVGELFF.

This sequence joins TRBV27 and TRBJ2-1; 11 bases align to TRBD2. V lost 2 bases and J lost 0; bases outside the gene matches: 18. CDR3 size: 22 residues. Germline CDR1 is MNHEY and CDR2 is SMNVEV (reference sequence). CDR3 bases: TGTGCCAGCAGTTTACCCTCCCCGCTAGCGGGAGGTACGAGGGGCTCCTACAATGAGCAGTTCTTC. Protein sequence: CASSLPSPLAGGTRGSYNEQFF.